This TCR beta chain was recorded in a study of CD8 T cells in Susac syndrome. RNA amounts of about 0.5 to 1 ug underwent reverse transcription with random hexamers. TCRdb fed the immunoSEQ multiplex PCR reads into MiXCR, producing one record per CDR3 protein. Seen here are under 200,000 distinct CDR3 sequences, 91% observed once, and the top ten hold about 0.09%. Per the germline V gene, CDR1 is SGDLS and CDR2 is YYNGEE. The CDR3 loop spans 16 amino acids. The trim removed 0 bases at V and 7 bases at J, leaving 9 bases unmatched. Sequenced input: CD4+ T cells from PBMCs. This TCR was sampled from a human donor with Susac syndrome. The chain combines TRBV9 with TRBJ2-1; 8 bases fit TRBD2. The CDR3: CASSVDGHGGANEQFF. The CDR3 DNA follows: TGTGCCAGCAGCGTAGACGGGCACGGGGGGGCAAATGAGCAGTTCTTC.